Detailed here is one TCR beta chain. These data are taken from a study of blood T cell repertoires in COVID-19. Study context: Acute and convalescent COVID-19 specimens originated in the United States, Italy and Spain. T cells, B-cell-depleted T cells, or PBMCs provided the cDNA or gDNA that served as material.

Germline CDR1 MGHDK, CDR2 SYGVNS. Trimming pared 0 bases from V and 2 bases from J, leaving 13 bases between. The CDR3 sequence is 16 residues long. Across 20 to 25 US areas, participants ranged in age from about 18 to 90 years. Using immunoSEQ multiplex PCR, the repertoire was profiled, and TCRdb retains in-frame clones only, with some absent. The sample comprises more than 200,000 clones, more than 70% of which are singletons, and 6.5% to 9% rests with the top ten. This chain connects TRBV25-1 to TRBJ1-1; possible D gene TRBD1, 6 bases. The receptor comes from a middle-aged woman with acute COVID-19. The sequencing input was PBMCs or T cells enriched from blood (not recorded which). This CDR3 reads CASSEYRGTQNTEAFF. DNA of the CDR3: TGTGCCAGCAGTGAATATAGGGGGACCCAAAACACTGAAGCTTTCTTT. The full variable domain, in which reference TRBV25-1 and TRBJ1-1 provide the parts outside the CDR3, is EADIYQTPRYLVIGTGKKITLECSQTMGHDKMYWYQQDPGMELHLIHYSYGVNSTEKGDLSSESTVSRIRTEHFPLTLESARPSHTSQYLCASSEYRGTQNTEAFFGQGTRLTVV.